The 20 T cell receptor beta chains in this list originate from one sample, sequenced in a study of cytomegalovirus exposure and HLA in healthy donors. PCR was performed using 60 Vbeta and 13 Jbeta primers. Assay used: immunoSEQ multiplex PCR; TCRdb lists only in-frame clones, some missing. The sample holds 150,000 or so clones. The sample comprised PBMCs. The receptor set was obtained from a woman aged 60-70 years in good health and CMV-seronegative.

The V call is TRBV19, the J call TRBJ1-2; 7 bases are a match to TRBD1. The CDR3 loop spans 15 amino acids. Per germline, CDR1 LNHDA and CDR2 SQIVND (reference sequence). With V trimmed by 4 bases and J by 4 bases, 9 bases remained unmatched. The CDR3: CASSTDRRLGYGYTF. The CDR3 DNA is TGTGCCAGTAGTACGGACAGGCGTTTGGGCTATGGCTACACCTTC.

J is TRBJ2-1 and V is TRBV18; TRBD2 aligns across 7 bases. Unmatched junction bases numbered 8, after V lost 3 bases and J lost 6 bases. The CDR3 length is 15 residues. Germline V gene data show CDR1 as KGHSH and CDR2 as LQKENI. The DNA for the CDR3 is TGTGCCAGCTCACCCCTGGCGGGAGTGGGCAATGAGCAGTTCTTC. Protein product: CASSPLAGVGNEQFF.

In regard to this clone: Other DNA sequences of this sample code for an identical CDR3. J is TRBJ2-1 and V is TRBV7-9, with 8 bases identical to TRBD1. CDR3 length: 14 amino acids. Germline V gene sequence: CDR1 SEHNR, CDR2 FQNEAQ (reference sequence). With 6 bases clipped from V and 7 bases from J, the junction kept 8 bases outside the gene matches. The CDR3 DNA sequence: TGTGCCAGCAGTTCCCGGACAGGGAATAATGAGCAGTTCTTC. Encoded protein: CASSSRTGNNEQFF.

The gene calls are TRBV28 and TRBJ1-1; D not certain. Germline CDR1 reads MDHEN; CDR2 reads SYDVKM. Trimming left V 5 bases short and J 3 bases short, with 10 bases between. This CDR3 is built from 13 residues. The CDR3 DNA is TGTGCCAGCAGTACCCCAACAGACACTGAAGCTTTCTTT. This sequence encodes CASSTPTDTEAFF.

The rearrangement uses TRBV9 and TRBJ2-3; TRBD1 aligns across 8 bases. Germline CDR1 is SGDLS and CDR2 is YYNGEE. Trimming cost V 3 bases and J 3 bases; bases outside gene matches: 3. The CDR3 runs to 14 residues. In DNA, the CDR3 is TGTGCCAGCAGCGCTAGACAGGGGACAGATACGCAGTATTTT. This codes for CASSARQGTDTQYF.

The chain joins TRBV27 to TRBJ2-2, with D tentatively TRBD2 (5 bases). Germline CDR1 and CDR2: MNHEY and SMNVEV (reference sequence). The CDR3 has 12 residues. Trimming left V 7 bases short and J 6 bases short, with 9 bases between. CDR3 bases: TGTGCCAGCACCACCGGGGCCGGGGAGCTGTTTTTT. It translates to CASTTGAGELFF.

Note on this clone: At the DNA level, this CDR3 is encoded by other sequences in the same sample as well. This chain joins TRBV6-6 and TRBJ1-4; 9 nucleotides agree with TRBD1. Germline V lookup: CDR1 MNHNY, CDR2 SVGAGI (reference sequence). V lost 5 bases to trimming and J lost 3 bases; unmatched junction nucleotides: 1. The CDR3 covers 14 residues. The CDR3 bases are TGTGCCAGCAGTAGACAGGGGGCTAATGAAAAACTGTTTTTT. This codes for CASSRQGANEKLFF.

For this clone: The sample has other DNA sequences that encode this CDR3 too. The rearrangement joins TRBV5-1 to TRBJ1-5; D perhaps matches TRBD1 (5 bases). This CDR3 has 15 amino acids. With 0 bases removed from V and 1 base from J, the gap between germline ends came to 8 bases. Germline V gene sequence: CDR1 SGHRS, CDR2 YFSETQ. In DNA form, the CDR3 reads TGCGCCAGCAGCTTGGGTGGACAAAGCAATCAGCCCCAGCATTTT. Encoded protein: CASSLGGQSNQPQHF.

The chain has TRBV9 and TRBJ2-7; tentative D call: TRBD1 (5 bases). V lost 0 bases and J 1 base, leaving 8 bases between the germline ends. CDR1 and CDR2 from the germline V gene are SGDLS and YYNGEE. The CDR3 loop spans 14 amino acids. The CDR3 is CASSVGDSSYEQYF. The CDR3 DNA is TGTGCCAGCAGCGTAGGTGACAGTTCCTACGAGCAGTACTTC.

The CDR3 loop reads CASSEASWRVGPGELFF. The DNA of the CDR3 is TGTGCCAGCAGTGAAGCCAGCTGGCGGGTGGGTCCCGGGGAGCTGTTTTTT. The chain recombines TRBV6-1 with TRBJ2-2, with D possibly TRBD2 on 5 matching bases. Trimming took off 0 bases at V and 6 bases at J, with 17 bases between the two ends. Looked up from germline, CDR1 is MNHNS and CDR2 is SASEGT. This CDR3 comprises 17 residues.

The chain carries TRBV10-3 and TRBJ2-1; 10 bases fit TRBD2. V dropped 3 bases and J dropped 5; count of bases not matched to a gene: 1. The germline V gene encodes CDR1 ENHRY and CDR2 SYGVKD. This CDR3 has 14 amino acids. The CDR3 sequence: CAISELAGNNEQFF. CDR3 DNA: TGTGCCATCAGTGAACTAGCGGGAAACAATGAGCAGTTCTTC.

In DNA, the CDR3 is TGTGCCAGCAGCTTGGGACAGTACACCGGGGAGCTGTTTTTT. It specifies CASSLGQYTGELFF. The V call is TRBV7-9, the J call TRBJ2-2; 7 nucleotides align to TRBD1. The CDR3 has 14 residues. J lost 3 bases, V lost 3 bases, and 1 base had no gene match. CDR1 and CDR2 from the germline V gene are SEHNR and FQNEAQ (reference sequence).

The chain carries TRBV5-1 and TRBJ2-3, with TRBD2 matching 12 bases. This CDR3 has 16 amino acids. V was clipped by 0 bases and J by 5 bases; unmatched bases: 4. Germline CDR1 is SGHRS and CDR2 is YFSETQ. The chain's CDR3 is CASSLGASGRGDTQYF. For the CDR3, the DNA is TGCGCCAGCAGCTTGGGGGCTAGCGGGAGGGGAGATACGCAGTATTTT.

Points on this clone: At the DNA level, this CDR3 is encoded by other sequences in the same sample as well. The chain carries TRBV7-8 and TRBJ1-1; D ambiguous. Trimming left V 2 bases short and J 1 base short, with 5 bases between. The CDR3 is made up of 13 amino acids. CDR1 and CDR2 from the germline V gene are SGHVS and FQNEAQ. The CDR3 region is CASSLTANTEAFF. For the CDR3, the DNA is TGTGCCAGCAGCTTAACAGCGAACACTGAAGCTTTCTTT.

Notes on this clone: Other DNA variants within this sample encode the same CDR3. The chain employs TRBV7-9 and TRBJ2-7; TRBD2 agrees at 7 bases. V was clipped by 1 base and J by 2 bases; unmatched bases: 2. This CDR3 is built from 14 residues. Germline V lookup: CDR1 SEHNR, CDR2 FQNEAQ (reference sequence). The chain's CDR3 is CASSLGGGPYEQYF. CDR3 in DNA: TGTGCCAGCAGCTTAGGGGGAGGGCCCTACGAGCAGTACTTC.

The chain is built from TRBV21-1 and TRBJ2-3; TRBD2, the table's D call, lacks a check against the DNA. TRBV21-1 is flagged as a pseudogene. CDR3 length equals 16 residues. CDR3 loop: CASSSPGTRSTDTQYF. The CDR3 nucleotides read TGTGCCAGCAGCAGTCCCGGGACTAGGAGCACAGATACGCAGTATTTT.

To note about this clone: The sample holds other DNA sequences that translate to the same CDR3. The chain carries TRBV5-6 and TRBJ1-2; D perhaps matches TRBD1 (6 bases). The CDR3 contains 17 residues. Deletions cut 2 bases from V and 0 bases from J, with 17 bases between. The germline CDR1 and CDR2 sequences are SGHDT and YYEEEE. Written as DNA, the CDR3 is TGTGCCAGCAGCTTTGTGACAGGCAGGAACACTAACTATGGCTACACCTTC. Its translation: CASSFVTGRNTNYGYTF.

This chain connects TRBV27 to TRBJ2-5; 9 bases fit TRBD1. CDR1 and CDR2 from the germline V gene are MNHEY and SMNVEV (reference sequence). The CDR3 consists of 16 residues. V trimming: 6 bases; J trimming: 4 bases; junction bases outside the gene matches: 12. The CDR3, as DNA: TGTGCCAGCAGCCGTGGGACAGGGAGGTACGGAGAGACCCAGTACTTC. Encoded protein: CASSRGTGRYGETQYF.

With respect to this clone: Different DNA sequences within this sample yield the same CDR3. The chain recombines TRBV6-5 with TRBJ1-1; tentatively, D is TRBD1 (5 bases). The germline gives CDR1 MNHEY, CDR2 SVGAGI. The CDR3 has 14 amino acids. V dropped 2 bases and J dropped 1 base, with 8 bases sitting between them. CDR3 nucleotide sequence: TGTGCCAGCAGTTACGGGGGGGGGAACACTGAAGCTTTCTTT. This gives the protein CASSYGGGNTEAFF.

The chain links TRBV12-5 to TRBJ2-7, with D perhaps TRBD2 (6 bases). The CDR3 contains 15 residues. Deletions cut 3 bases from V and 5 bases from J, with 17 bases between. Germline CDR1 and CDR2: LGHNT and FRNRAP. The CDR3 spells CASGFVRGGVDEQYF. CDR3 nucleotides: TGTGCTAGTGGTTTTGTCCGTGGAGGGGTGGACGAGCAGTACTTC.